This T cell receptor beta chain was captured by sequencing in a study of Ad26.COV2.S vaccination and SARS-CoV-2 variants. Whole-study context: Once, or twice with 56 days between doses, Ad26.COV2.S was given intramuscularly.

The repertoire was sequenced with immunoSEQ multiplex PCR; TCRdb's copy has only in-frame clones and lacks some. The top ten hold 2.1% of the sample, which has about 320,000 clones, around four fifths seen once. Described treatment: 19 received Ad26.COV2.S at low or high dose, single or two shots; five or six received placebo; per-sample allocation not given. At day 63 after the first vaccine or placebo injection, samples were drawn. Ad26.COV2.S expressed prefusion-stabilized spike from the original Wuhan strain. The sample here was peripheral blood, taken in a trial of Ad26.COV2.S vaccine versus placebo. The source of this sequence is a person between 18 and 65 years old who received the Ad26.COV2.S COVID-19 vaccine or a placebo.

The CDR3 protein is CSVEIYRGDAYEQYF. In DNA, the CDR3 is TGCAGCGTTGAAATTTATAGGGGGGACGCCTACGAGCAGTACTTC. This chain connects TRBV29-1 to TRBJ2-7; D may match TRBD1 or TRBD2 (6 bases each). The CDR3 consists of 15 residues. In germline, CDR1 is SQVTM, CDR2 ANQGSEA. V was shortened by 2 bases and J by 2 bases, with 16 bases between the two germline ends.